The 27 T cell receptor beta chains presented below share a single source sample, sequenced in a study of T cell responses to AZD1222 COVID-19 vaccine. Method: immunoSEQ multiplex PCR; TCRdb's copy keeps in-frame clones and lacks some. Among about 110,000 clones listed, 88% were seen once. The sequencing used peripheral blood, collected on day 0 of AZD1222 vaccination. Receptor source: an adult in good health.

V is TRBV19 and J is TRBJ1-5, with 10 positions matching TRBD1. CDR1 is LNHDA and CDR2 is SQIVND in the germline V gene (reference sequence). V shed 5 bases, J shed 6 bases, and the junction held 10 bases outside the gene matches. The CDR3 spans 16 residues. DNA for the CDR3: TGTGCCAGTAGTTCCCGGGACAGGGGTTTCGGTCAGCCCCAGCATTTT. This translates into CASSSRDRGFGQPQHF. Combining the CDR3 with reference TRBV19 and TRBJ1-5 gives the whole variable domain DGGITQSPKYLFRKEGQNVTLSCEQNLNHDAMYWYRQDPGQGLRLIYYSQIVNDFQKGDIAEGYSVSREKKESFPLTVTSAQKNPTAFYLCASSSRDRGFGQPQHFGDGTRLSIL.

This sequence joins TRBV20-1 and TRBJ2-7; 9 bases agree with TRBD2. The CDR3 has 16 residues. Germline V gives CDR1 DFQATT, CDR2 SNEGSKA (reference sequence). J was trimmed by 5 bases and V by 3 bases; bases with no gene match: 14. As DNA, the CDR3 is TGCAGTGCTAGTACGTTTAGCGGGAGAATTTCGGACGAGCAGTACTTC. This codes for CSASTFSGRISDEQYF.

V and J are TRBV18 and TRBJ1-5, with 8 nucleotides matching TRBD1. With V trimmed by 0 bases and J by 2 bases, 9 bases remained unmatched. The CDR3 is 18 amino acids. Per germline, CDR1 KGHSH and CDR2 LQKENI. CDR3 sequence (DNA): TGTGCCAGCTCACCACCGACAGGGGAGAACATAGGCAATCAGCCCCAGCATTTT. It specifies CASSPPTGENIGNQPQHF.

The genes are TRBV6-1 and TRBJ1-5; 8 bases match TRBD1. The CDR3 runs 15 residues. Trimming took 2 bases from V and 7 from J; bases not matched to a gene: 7. Germline loops: CDR1 MNHNS, CDR2 SASEGT. The chain's CDR3 is CASSELRQGWQPQHF. The CDR3 DNA sequence: TGTGCCAGCAGTGAATTAAGACAGGGGTGGCAGCCCCAGCATTTT.

The V and J genes are TRBV27 and TRBJ1-2, with D tentatively TRBD1 (6 bases). Germline values: CDR1 MNHEY, CDR2 SMNVEV (reference sequence). This CDR3 contains 13 residues. V lost 6 bases to trimming and J lost 4 bases, with 12 bases between them. CDR3 sequence reads: CASRDGQLYGYTF. As DNA, the CDR3 is TGTGCCAGCAGAGATGGACAGCTCTATGGCTACACCTTC.

The gene calls are TRBV4-2 and TRBJ2-7; TRBD1 matches 8 bases. Germline CDR1 is LGHNA and CDR2 is YNFKEQ. CDR3 size: 14 residues. Germline trimming cut 4 bases from V and 5 bases from J; bases unmatched to any gene: 7. The CDR3 nucleotides are TGTGCCAGCAGCCCCGGACAGGGTCCCCACGAGCAGTACTTC. Its protein is CASSPGQGPHEQYF.

This chain links TRBV29-1 with TRBJ1-2, with a tentative D call TRBD1 (6 bases). The germline V gene encodes CDR1 SQVTM and CDR2 ANQGSEA. The V and J ends lost 7 bases and 8 bases respectively, with 17 bases between them. There are 12 residues in the CDR3. CDR3: CSATGTNAGYTF. CDR3 sequence (DNA): TGCAGCGCAACCGGGACAAACGCGGGCTACACCTTC.

The chain couples TRBV27 to TRBJ1-3; no clear D gene. V shed 3 bases and J shed 1 base, with 7 bases lying between them. Germline CDR1 is MNHEY and CDR2 is SMNVEV (reference sequence). The CDR3 sequence is 14 residues long. The CDR3 region has the DNA TGTGCCAGCAGTTTGGGGATTTCTGGAAACACCATATATTTT. Its protein product is CASSLGISGNTIYF.

This clone has only one observation. The CDR3 nucleotides read TGTGCCAGCAGCTTTACGGGTGGGGCCAACGTCCTGACTTTC. This translates into CASSFTGGANVLTF. This chain joins TRBV5-5 and TRBJ2-6; D is uncertain. Trimming removed 2 bases from V and 3 bases from J, with 6 bases in between. Germline CDR1 is SGHKS and CDR2 is YYEKEE (reference sequence). The CDR3 is 14 amino acids.

The chain uses TRBV18 and TRBJ2-7; D gene unclear. This CDR3 comprises 14 residues. Trimming left V 1 base short and J 2 bases short, with 9 bases between. The germline CDR1 and CDR2 sequences are KGHSH and LQKENI. CDR3 coding DNA: TGTGCCAGCTCACCACTTGAGAGCGCCTACGAGCAGTACTTC. Amino acids: CASSPLESAYEQYF.

This chain uses TRBV6-5 with TRBJ1-5; perhaps TRBD1 as D (5 bases). The V end lost 6 bases, the J end lost 2 bases, and 14 bases lay between the germline ends. Germline V CDR1 and CDR2: MNHEY, SVGAGI. The CDR3 contains 15 residues. Here the CDR3 reads CASSNGGTGNQPQHF. The CDR3 DNA reads TGTGCCAGCAGCAATGGGGGGACTGGCAATCAGCCCCAGCATTTT.

V gene TRBV19 combines with J gene TRBJ1-5; TRBD1 matches at 9 bases. Trimming removed 10 bases from V and 2 bases from J; junction bases left unmatched: 18. The CDR3 is 18 amino acids. The germline CDR1 and CDR2 sequences are LNHDA and SQIVND (reference sequence). CDR3 residues: CATAPGTGNGLGNQPQHF. The CDR3 DNA is TGTGCCACCGCACCCGGGACAGGGAATGGGTTGGGCAATCAGCCCCAGCATTTT.

This rearrangement joins TRBV7-9 to TRBJ1-1; D not certain. The CDR3 loop spans 13 amino acids. Germline CDR1 reads SEHNR; CDR2 reads FQNEAQ (reference sequence). V was shortened by 5 bases and J by 1 base, with 8 bases between the two germline ends. CDR3 in DNA: TGTGCCAGCAGCCCCCGGGGGAACACTGAAGCTTTCTTT. Residues: CASSPRGNTEAFF.

This clone was detected once. The chain uses TRBV5-1 and TRBJ2-1, with 9 nucleotides matching TRBD2. V shed 5 bases, J shed 0 bases, and the junction held 6 bases outside the gene matches. CDR3 length: 16 amino acids. The germline V gene encodes CDR1 SGHRS and CDR2 YFSETQ. The CDR3 loop is CASSPSGDFSYNEQFF. Here the CDR3 DNA reads TGCGCCAGCAGTCCTAGCGGGGACTTCTCCTACAATGAGCAGTTCTTC.

The gene calls are TRBV2 and TRBJ1-5, with 7 bases identical to TRBD1. Per the germline V gene, CDR1 is SNHLY and CDR2 is FYNNEI. J gave up 7 bases and V 6 bases, and 9 bases lay outside the gene matches. The CDR3 runs 14 residues. The CDR3 region has the DNA TGTGCCAGCAGGACCGGGACAGTCGGGCAGCCCCAGCATTTT. Encoded protein: CASRTGTVGQPQHF.

The chain is built from TRBV4-1 and TRBJ1-2; perhaps TRBD1 as D (5 bases). The V end lost 0 bases, the J end lost 7 bases, and 9 bases lay between the germline ends. The germline V gene encodes CDR1 MGHRA and CDR2 YSYEKL. CDR3 length: 13 amino acids. The CDR3 DNA is TGCGCCAGCAGCCAAGACATAAGGGGTGGCTACACCTTC. It is translated as CASSQDIRGGYTF.

The gene calls are TRBV29-1 and TRBJ1-2; 11 positions agree with TRBD1. J lost 4 bases, V lost 3 bases, and 4 bases had no gene match. Germline V gene sequence: CDR1 SQVTM, CDR2 ANQGSEA. This CDR3 is built from 14 residues. The CDR3 bases are TGCAGCGTTGACGGGACAGGGGGAGGCTATGGCTACACCTTC. Translation gives CSVDGTGGGYGYTF.

V and J are TRBV12-3 or TRBV12-4 and TRBJ1-6; D not certain. V lost 3 bases to trimming and J lost 7 bases, with 7 bases between them. This CDR3 is built from 13 residues. In DNA, the CDR3 is TGTGCCAGCAGTTTTATCGGGAATTCACCCCTCCACTTT. This gives the protein CASSFIGNSPLHF.

V usage is TRBV11-2 and J usage is TRBJ2-4, with 12 bases aligning to TRBD1. The CDR3 loop spans 18 amino acids. The J segment lost 3 bases and the V segment lost 5 bases, leaving 11 bases of the junction unmatched. Germline loops: CDR1 SGHAT, CDR2 FQNNGV. The CDR3 reads CASSRGTGGWLDKNIQYF. DNA of the CDR3: TGTGCCAGCAGCCGCGGGACAGGGGGCTGGTTAGACAAAAACATTCAGTACTTC. The variable domain in full, with the rest retrieved from reference TRBV11-2 and TRBJ2-4, is EAGVAQSPRYKIIEKRQSVAFWCNPISGHATLYWYQQILGQGPKLLIQFQNNGVVDDSQLPKDRFSAERLKGVDSTLKIQPAKLEDSAVYLCASSRGTGGWLDKNIQYFGAGTRLSVL.

DNA of the CDR3: TGTGCCAGCAGCTTAGCAACAGGGCCGAACACTGAAGCTTTCTTT. This sequence encodes CASSLATGPNTEAFF. The J gene is TRBJ1-1, the V gene TRBV7-9; maybe TRBD1 (6 bases). V gave up 0 bases and J gave up 1 base, with 9 bases separating them. The germline gives CDR1 SEHNR, CDR2 FQNEAQ (reference sequence). The CDR3 has 15 residues.

V and J are TRBV12-3 or TRBV12-4 and TRBJ1-2; possible D gene TRBD1, 6 bases. Trimming took off 3 bases at V and 10 bases at J, with 15 bases between the two ends. The CDR3 has 13 amino acids. CDR3: CASSFAPNRDYTF. Written as DNA, the CDR3 is TGTGCCAGCAGTTTTGCCCCTAACAGGGACTACACCTTC.

V and J are TRBV5-1 and TRBJ2-7; 8 nucleotides line up with TRBD2. With 4 bases clipped from V and 1 base from J, the junction kept 7 bases outside the gene matches. Per the germline V gene, CDR1 is SGHRS and CDR2 is YFSETQ. The CDR3 has 15 amino acids. Here the CDR3 reads CASSVTSGGSYEQYF. In DNA form, the CDR3 reads TGCGCCAGCAGCGTCACTAGCGGAGGGTCCTACGAGCAGTACTTC. The variable domain in full, completed from reference TRBV5-1 and TRBJ2-7, reads KAGVTQTPRYLIKTRGQQVTLSCSPISGHRSVSWYQQTPGQGLQFLFEYFSETQRNKGNFPGRFSGRQFSNSRSEMNVSTLELGDSALYLCASSVTSGGSYEQYFGPGTRLTVT.

V is TRBV7-9 and J is TRBJ1-3, with TRBD1 identical over 7 bases. Germline CDR1 reads SEHNR; CDR2 reads FQNEAQ (reference sequence). With V trimmed by 8 bases and J by 0 bases, 10 bases remained unmatched. The CDR3 consists of 16 residues. In DNA, the CDR3 is TGTGCCAGCGTTAAGGGGGCAGGCCACTCTGGAAACACCATATATTTT. It encodes CASVKGAGHSGNTIYF.

The chain employs TRBV5-6 and TRBJ2-7; 9 nucleotides agree with TRBD1. Germline V CDR1 and CDR2: SGHDT, YYEEEE. The CDR3 covers 15 residues. Trimming cost V 3 bases and J 1 base; bases outside gene matches: 5. CDR3 amino acids: CASSSPGQGSYEQYF. CDR3 nucleotides: TGTGCCAGCAGCTCACCGGGACAGGGATCCTACGAGCAGTACTTC.

The gene calls are TRBV14 and TRBJ1-1; a weak D match, TRBD1 (6 bases). V gave up 6 bases and J gave up 4 bases, with 12 bases separating them. This CDR3 is 13 amino acids long. Per germline, CDR1 SGHDN and CDR2 FVKESK. The CDR3 loop is CASRYGGGTEAFF. CDR3 bases: TGTGCCAGCAGATACGGGGGCGGCACTGAAGCTTTCTTT.

CDR3 nucleotides: TGTGCCAGCAGCTCCGGACAGGGAAGCAATCAGCCCCAGCATTTT. Its protein product is CASSSGQGSNQPQHF. The rearrangement links TRBV11-1 to TRBJ1-5; 8 positions match TRBD1. The CDR3 consists of 15 residues. Trimming cost V 4 bases and J 1 base; bases outside gene matches: 3. CDR1 is SGHAT, CDR2 FQDESV, per germline (reference sequence).

The chain carries TRBV28 and TRBJ1-1; the D is unclear. The ends were cut back, 2 bases at V and 4 bases at J, with 11 bases in the middle. In germline, CDR1 is MDHEN, CDR2 SYDVKM. The CDR3 totals 14 residues. CDR3 protein: CASSLPLRSTEAFF. The CDR3 bases are TGTGCCAGCAGTTTACCCTTAAGGTCCACTGAAGCTTTCTTT.